This is a list of T cell receptor beta chains from one sample in a study of OX40 agonist ivuxolimab in advanced cancers. Data came from immunoSEQ multiplex PCR; TCRdb stores just in-frame clones and leaves some out. The sample has 75,000 to 90,000 clones, 91% seen once; the top ten hold 8.4%. The sample consisted of CD4+ or CD8+ T cells sorted from blood, taken in a trial of the OX40 agonist ivuxolimab. The receptors were gathered from an adult with an advanced solid tumor such as melanoma, head and neck, liver or kidney cancer. The CDR3 runs from the conserved cysteine through the conserved F or W.

v_gene: TRBV4-2; j_gene: TRBJ1-1; CDR3aa: CASSQEGAGTQAFF
v_gene: TRBV4-3; j_gene: TRBJ2-2; CDR3aa: CASSQDRFPGELFF
v_gene: TRBV7-9; j_gene: TRBJ2-5; CDR3aa: CASSHRDSHPQETQYF
v_gene: TRBV7-3; j_gene: TRBJ2-1; CDR3aa: CASSPQTEVGHNEQFF
v_gene: TRBV12-5; j_gene: TRBJ2-3; CDR3aa: CASASDGRGLASSTDTQYF
v_gene: TRBV4-2; j_gene: TRBJ1-2; CDR3aa: CASSRADGTGQRGYTF
v_gene: TRBV6-5; j_gene: TRBJ2-5; CDR3aa: CASSYSAGLTQYF
v_gene: TRBV6-1; j_gene: TRBJ2-1; CDR3aa: CASSGLRGPNFNEQFF
v_gene: TRBV28; j_gene: TRBJ1-3; CDR3aa: CASHSDEWNSGNTIYF
v_gene: TRBV9; j_gene: TRBJ2-3; CDR3aa: CASSVADLGSTDTQYF
v_gene: TRBV5-1; j_gene: TRBJ1-2; CDR3aa: CASSLNWGINYGYTF
v_gene: TRBV10-2; j_gene: TRBJ2-7; CDR3aa: CASSATYEQYF
v_gene: TRBV19; j_gene: TRBJ1-1; CDR3aa: CASNWGTGGTEAFF
v_gene: TRBV28; j_gene: TRBJ1-2; CDR3aa: CASSLGRGLGGYTF
v_gene: TRBV6-6; j_gene: TRBJ1-5; CDR3aa: CASSFVGASNQPQHF
v_gene: TRBV27; j_gene: TRBJ2-3; CDR3aa: CASSLGSPLDTQYF
v_gene: TRBV30; j_gene: TRBJ1-5; CDR3aa: CAWSVQRDNQPQHF
v_gene: TRBV6-5; j_gene: TRBJ2-3; CDR3aa: CASLLGSTQYF
v_gene: TRBV11-2; j_gene: TRBJ2-5; CDR3aa: CASSLVETQYF
v_gene: TRBV30; j_gene: TRBJ2-2; CDR3aa: CAWSILAGELFF
v_gene: TRBV7-9; j_gene: TRBJ1-2; CDR3aa: CASSLVLGSYGYTF
v_gene: TRBV28; j_gene: TRBJ2-3; CDR3aa: CALKRGPITDTQYF
v_gene: TRBV15; j_gene: TRBJ1-3; CDR3aa: CATSRGGANTIYF
v_gene: TRBV28; j_gene: TRBJ1-6; CDR3aa: CASSHGDSPLHF
v_gene: TRBV30; j_gene: TRBJ1-1; CDR3aa: CAWSVHEAFF
v_gene: TRBV6-5; j_gene: TRBJ1-2; CDR3aa: CASSYTTAGFGYGYTF
v_gene: TRBV4-2; j_gene: TRBJ1-5; CDR3aa: CASSPRPGTGFRGTNQPQHF
v_gene: TRBV7-9; j_gene: TRBJ1-1; CDR3aa: CASRPGTGSQAFF
v_gene: TRBV6-1; j_gene: TRBJ1-2; CDR3aa: CASSEGRYGYTF
v_gene: TRBV14; j_gene: TRBJ2-5; CDR3aa: CASSPRRETQYF
v_gene: TRBV4-2; j_gene: TRBJ2-1; CDR3aa: CASSQEVFSAIHNEQFF
v_gene: TRBV4-1; j_gene: TRBJ1-5; CDR3aa: CASSQRLRGQPQHF
v_gene: TRBV30; j_gene: TRBJ1-2; CDR3aa: CAWTWTGEGYTF
v_gene: TRBV7-8; j_gene: TRBJ2-1; CDR3aa: CASSPRPYNEQFF
v_gene: TRBV28; j_gene: TRBJ1-5; CDR3aa: CASSFGTGDQPQHF
v_gene: TRBV19; j_gene: TRBJ1-5; CDR3aa: CASSIPQGAQPQHF
v_gene: TRBV28; j_gene: TRBJ2-7; CDR3aa: CASSLFGLHSAHEQYF
v_gene: TRBV11-1; j_gene: TRBJ2-5; CDR3aa: CASSSTSETQYF
v_gene: TRBV9; j_gene: TRBJ2-1; CDR3aa: CASSADPDREYNEQFF